Following are 13 T cell receptor beta chains from one sample sequenced in a study of blood T cell repertoires in COVID-19. Sequencing was performed with immunoSEQ multiplex PCR; in TCRdb, only in-frame clones are kept and a portion is missing. The table shows fewer than 65,000 clones, with around 87% occurring only once. The sequencing input was peripheral blood. These receptors were obtained from a man in his 60s with acute or convalescent COVID-19.

The gene calls are TRBV3-1 (or the pseudogene TRBV3-2) and TRBJ1-1; 8 nucleotides agree with TRBD1. The CDR3 extends over 14 amino acids. The germline CDR1 and CDR2 sequences are LGHDT and YNNKEL (reference sequence). J lost 4 bases, V lost 0 bases, and 1 base had no gene match. The chain's CDR3 is CASSQETGVTEAFF. CDR3 nucleotide sequence: TGTGCCAGCAGCCAAGAGACAGGGGTCACTGAAGCTTTCTTT.

This clone has a single count. The CDR3 is CASAGTGKNEQFF. CDR3 coding DNA: TGTGCCAGTGCCGGGACAGGAAAAAATGAGCAGTTCTTC. This chain joins TRBV19 and TRBJ2-1, with 8 positions matching TRBD1. V lost 8 bases and J lost 7; bases outside the gene matches: 7. CDR3 length: 13 residues. Germline V gene sequence: CDR1 LNHDA, CDR2 SQIVND (reference sequence).

This chain uses TRBV4-1 with TRBJ1-2, with unresolved D. The CDR3 consists of 15 residues. Germline loops: CDR1 MGHRA, CDR2 YSYEKL. V lost 3 bases, J lost 1 base, and 12 bases lay in between. Here the CDR3 reads CASSQRGHGNYGYTF. DNA of the CDR3: TGCGCCAGCAGCCAGAGAGGCCACGGTAACTATGGCTACACCTTC.

The chain recombines TRBV9 with TRBJ1-2, with D perhaps TRBD1 (6 bases). The CDR3 sequence is 15 residues long. Per germline, CDR1 SGDLS and CDR2 YYNGEE. V was cut by 0 bases and J by 0 bases, with 9 bases left in between. CDR3 sequence reads: CASSVGQDPNYGYTF. DNA of the CDR3: TGTGCCAGCAGCGTAGGACAGGACCCTAACTATGGCTACACCTTC. The whole variable domain, remainder taken from reference TRBV9 and TRBJ1-2, is DSGVTQTPKHLITATGQRVTLRCSPRSGDLSVYWYQQSLDQGLQFLIQYYNGEERAKGNILERFSAQQFPDLHSELNLSSLELGDSALYFCASSVGQDPNYGYTFGSGTRLTVV.

This clone has a single count. The J gene is TRBJ1-4, the V gene TRBV30; a possible D gene is TRBD1 (5 bases). Germline CDR1 is GTSNPN and CDR2 is SVGIG (reference sequence). V lost 0 bases, J lost 4 bases, and 15 bases lay in between. The CDR3 sequence is 16 residues long. CDR3 nucleotides: TGTGCCTGGAGTGTAAATCGACAGCATTATAATGAAAAACTGTTTTTT. As protein: CAWSVNRQHYNEKLFF.

The rearrangement links TRBV27 to TRBJ1-1, with D possibly being TRBD1 (6 bases). CDR1 and CDR2 (germline): MNHEY, SMNVEV (reference sequence). Trimming stripped 4 bases from V and 3 bases from J, with 9 bases between. The CDR3 length is 13 residues. CDR3 sequence (DNA): TGTGCCAGCAGTTCCAGGGGTCACACTGAAGCTTTCTTT. The encoded protein is CASSSRGHTEAFF.

The rearrangement uses TRBV19 and TRBJ2-2; D is possibly TRBD1 (5 bases). The V end was cut by 2 bases, the J end by 4 bases, with 8 bases between. Germline CDR1 and CDR2: LNHDA and SQIVND (reference sequence). CDR3 length: 14 residues. The CDR3 nucleotides read TGTGCCAGTAGTATACAGGGTAGCACCGGGGAGCTGTTTTTT. Its translation: CASSIQGSTGELFF.

The gene calls are TRBV20-1 and TRBJ2-7, with a weak D call TRBD1 (6 bases). The V and J ends lost 4 bases and 5 bases respectively, with 9 bases between them. Germline CDR1 and CDR2: DFQATT and SNEGSKA (reference sequence). The CDR3 loop spans 11 amino acids. CDR3: CSAIQGNEQYF. CDR3 sequence (DNA): TGCAGTGCTATACAGGGAAACGAGCAGTACTTC.

This chain's CDR3 is CASSVGTGQGVDGYTF. CDR3 nucleotides: TGTGCCAGCAGCGTAGGAACAGGACAGGGGGTTGACGGCTACACCTTC. J is TRBJ1-2 and V is TRBV9; 10 bases line up with TRBD1. The CDR3 runs to 16 residues. Germline V gene data show CDR1 as SGDLS and CDR2 as YYNGEE. J gave up 8 bases and V 0 bases, and 10 bases lay outside the gene matches.

The V call is TRBV30, the J call TRBJ1-5, with D maybe TRBD1 (6 bases). The CDR3 is 14 residues long. CDR1 GTSNPN and CDR2 SVGIG come from the germline V gene (reference sequence). With 3 bases removed from V and 4 bases from J, the gap between germline ends came to 13 bases. CDR3 sequence (DNA): TGTGCCTGGAGCATGCAAGGGGGAAATCAGCCCCAGCATTTT. This codes for CAWSMQGGNQPQHF.

V usage is TRBV19 and J usage is TRBJ1-5; 7 bases fit TRBD1. The V gene end was trimmed by 3 bases and the J gene end by 0 bases; junction bases not matched to a gene: 2. The CDR3 covers 15 residues. CDR1 and CDR2 from the germline V gene are LNHDA and SQIVND (reference sequence). This CDR3 is CASSMGTVSNQPQHF. CDR3 bases: TGTGCCAGTAGTATGGGGACAGTTAGCAATCAGCCCCAGCATTTT.

This clone has a single count. The chain combines TRBV6-6 with TRBJ2-3; D remains ambiguous. V was pared by 7 bases and J by 2 bases, with 19 bases between. CDR1 is MNHNY, CDR2 SVGAGI, per germline (reference sequence). The CDR3 is 16 amino acids. The CDR3 bases are TGTGCCAGCATTAACGGTGGTAATTCTTACACAGATACGCAGTATTTT. Protein: CASINGGNSYTDTQYF.

The chain joins TRBV5-6 to TRBJ1-2, with TRBD1 matching 7 bases. The J segment lost 2 bases and the V segment lost 4 bases, leaving 11 bases of the junction unmatched. Germline CDR1 reads SGHDT; CDR2 reads YYEEEE. CDR3 length: 16 residues. This chain's CDR3 is CASSLRQGSKNYGYTF. The CDR3 nucleotides are TGTGCCAGCAGCCTACGACAGGGTTCCAAGAACTATGGCTACACCTTC.